This T cell receptor beta chain derives from a study of radiotherapy plus CTLA-4 blockade in lung cancer. Study context: Objective responses were seen in roughly 20% of patients, disease control in more than 30%.

Produced via immunoSEQ multiplex PCR; TCRdb's table is partial and in-frame only. The data contain about 59,000 clones, approximately 65% of them singletons. Study-wide points: In blood, TCR clones derived from the tumor expanded after radiotherapy plus ipilimumab. Response was reportedly best predicted by early blood T cell clone dynamics, with interferon-beta.

The V end was cut by 1 base, the J end by 6 bases, with 12 bases between. This CDR3 contains 14 residues. In germline, CDR1 is MNHEY, CDR2 SVGAGI. To note about this clone: The antigen is unknown.

The study treated chemo-refractory metastatic non-small-cell lung cancer patients with focal radiation plus ipilimumab CTLA-4 blockade. This TCR was sampled from a human donor with non-small cell lung cancer whose response to radiotherapy plus ipilimumab could not be evaluated. V and J are TRBV6-5 and TRBJ1-1; D possibly corresponds to TRBD1 (6 bases). Sequencing was performed on peripheral blood, taken from a patient treated with radiotherapy plus ipilimumab. CDR3 amino acids: CASSYFRGEAEAFF. DNA of the CDR3: TGTGCCAGCAGTTACTTCAGGGGAGAGGCTGAAGCTTTCTTT.